Below, 3 T cell receptor beta chains from the same sample are listed, as sequenced in a study of identical twins. Via MiXCR, TCRdb re-called the 5' RACE reads, giving one row per CDR3 protein. The table has 600,000 to 850,000 distinct CDR3 sequences, approximately 18% seen once. Separately, the same data were catalogued under a study of T cells expressing NK-cell markers.

The sequencing sample was made of PBMCs. The receptors were gathered from a woman aged 18-35 years in good health.

This clonotype was counted between two and nine times. This chain joins TRBV20-1 and TRBJ2-1; D call uncertain. Germline CDR1 is DFQATT and CDR2 is SNEGSKA (reference sequence). V was shortened by 1 base and J by 0 bases, with 13 bases between the two germline ends. This CDR3 has 16 amino acids. The DNA of the CDR3 is TGCAGTGCTAGAGGGGTGACTCCTGACTCCTACAATGAGCAGTTCTTC. Translated: CSARGVTPDSYNEQFF.

This clonotype was observed at least ten times. CDR3 amino acids: CASSLSGLSRAGELFF. The CDR3, as DNA: TGTGCCAGCAGTTTATCGGGACTATCCAGGGCGGGGGAGCTGTTTTTT. This sequence joins TRBV12-3 or TRBV12-4 and TRBJ2-2; 7 bases are a match to TRBD2. This CDR3 region has 16 residues. V gave up 2 bases and J gave up 8 bases; unmatched junction bases: 11.

This CDR3 is CASSSFRFEAFF. For the CDR3, the DNA is TGTGCCAGCAGCTCTTTCAGGTTTGAAGCTTTCTTT. This chain uses TRBV5-6 with TRBJ1-1; D is unclear. The CDR3 is 12 amino acids. Germline V gene data show CDR1 as SGHDT and CDR2 as YYEEEE. V shed 3 bases and J shed 7 bases, with 10 bases lying between them. The full variable domain, with the rest looked up from reference TRBV5-6 and TRBJ1-1, is DAGVTQSPTHLIKTRGQQVTLRCSPKSGHDTVSWYQQALGQGPQFIFQYYEEEERQRGNFPDRFSGHQFPNYSSELNVNALLLGDSALYLCASSSFRFEAFFGQGTRLTVV.